A selection of T cell receptor beta chains follows, all from one sample in a study of blood T cells in healthy people across ages. TCRdb recomputed calls from the 5' RACE reads with MiXCR, one row per CDR3 protein. The data hold 500,000 to 550,000 distinct CDR3 sequences, with approximately 25% observed a single time. The same specimen was also included in a second study, on T cells of mothers and their children.

The specimen sequenced was blood. The receptors shown here come from a boy between 10 and 17 years old in good health. The CDR3 runs from the conserved cysteine through the conserved F or W. The D gene is left open where the match is weak. Expanded clones get a size class; other rows say once, few or many, or leave the size out.

>TRBV7-2|14|TRBJ2-3|NA|NA
TGTGCCAGCAGCTTAGCAGCCCACACAGATACGCAGTATTTT
CASSLAAHTDTQYF
>TRBV29-1|13|TRBJ2-7|few|NA
TGCAGCGTTGCCAGGGCCCTCTCCTACGAGCAGTACTTC
CSVARALSYEQYF
>TRBV4-1|14|TRBJ2-7|NA|TRBD1
TGCGCCAGCAGCCCGTTGACAGGGCCCTACGAGCAGTACTTC
CASSPLTGPYEQYF
>TRBV9|16|TRBJ2-1|few|TRBD1
TGTGCCAGCAGCGTTCCCGGGACAGGGGGCTACAATGAGCAGTTCTTC
CASSVPGTGGYNEQFF
>TRBV28|13|TRBJ2-1|few|NA
TGTGCCAGCAGGCGGGACACGTACAATGAGCAGTTCTTC
CASRRDTYNEQFF
>TRBV20-1|16|TRBJ2-7|NA|TRBD2
TGCAGTGCTAGAGATCCCCAAGGCGGGAGGGCCTACGAGCAGTACTTC
CSARDPQGGRAYEQYF
>TRBV24-1|16|TRBJ2-1|NA|TRBD2
TGTGCCACCAGTGACCCCCGCGGGAGTGGCTACAATGAGCAGTTCTTC
CATSDPRGSGYNEQFF
>TRBV27|15|TRBJ2-7|few|NA
TGTGCCAGCAGTCCCCACCTAGTTGGAGGCTACGAGCAGTACTTC
CASSPHLVGGYEQYF
>TRBV12-3/TRBV12-4|17|TRBJ1-2|NA|NA
TGTGCCAGCAGTTTTTATCTAACAGTCTTAAGCCCCTATGGCTACACCTTC
CASSFYLTVLSPYGYTF
>TRBV20-1|14|TRBJ2-3|once|TRBD2
TGCAGTGCTCCTAGCGGGGGGTTCACAGATACGCAGTATTTT
CSAPSGGFTDTQYF
>TRBV29-1|16|TRBJ1-4|few|TRBD1
TGCAGCGTTTCTACCGGGACAGCTGGTTTCGGTGAAAAACTGTTTTTT
CSVSTGTAGFGEKLFF
>TRBV20-1|16|TRBJ2-1|NA|NA
TGCAGTGCTAGAGTACAGGGCGAACTAACCTACAATGAGCAGTTCTTC
CSARVQGELTYNEQFF
>TRBV18|13|TRBJ2-3|few|NA
TGTGCCAGCTCGCCCGACAGTGGGGATACGCAGTATTTT
CASSPDSGDTQYF
>TRBV4-1|17|TRBJ2-5|few|TRBD2
TGCGCCAGCAGCCAAGTGTTTAGGACTAGCGGCCAAGAGACCCAGTACTTC
CASSQVFRTSGQETQYF
>TRBV30|15|TRBJ2-5|NA|NA
TGTGCCTGGAGTGTACTGGGACAATACCAAGAGACCCAGTACTTC
CAWSVLGQYQETQYF
>TRBV6-5|14|TRBJ2-4|NA|NA
TGTGCCAGCAGTTACCAACAGGGCAAAAACATTCAGTACTTC
CASSYQQGKNIQYF
>TRBV6-5|14|TRBJ2-5|NA|NA
TGTGCCAGCACCGAGGGACCCGGGGAAGAGACCCAGTACTTC
CASTEGPGEETQYF
>TRBV5-1|12|TRBJ2-7|NA|NA
TGCGCCAGCAGCCCGGGCCTCGAGCGGTGGTACTTC
CASSPGLERWYF
>TRBV24-1|19|TRBJ2-3|few|NA
TGTGCCACCAGTGCCACTCTAGCAGACAAGGGAGGTACAACAGATACGCAGTATTTT
CATSATLADKGGTTDTQYF
>TRBV20-1|12|TRBJ1-1|few|TRBD1
TGCAGTGCCGGGACAGGTCCCACTGATGCTTTCTTT
CSAGTGPTDAFF
>TRBV6-6|14|TRBJ2-5|many|NA
TGTGCCAGCAGTTCCCGGAGCTCCCAAGAGACCCAGTACTTC
CASSSRSSQETQYF
>TRBV29-1|13|TRBJ2-7|NA|NA
TGCAGAACGGACAGGACTAACTCCTACGAGCAGTACTTC
CRTDRTNSYEQYF
>TRBV6-1|16|TRBJ2-1|NA|NA
TGTGCCAGCAGCCACTTTAGGGCAGACTTGTACAATGAGCAGTTCTTC
CASSHFRADLYNEQFF
>TRBV6-5|14|TRBJ1-2|NA|TRBD1
TGTGCCAGCAGTCAACGGGACAGCCTCTATGGCTACACCTTC
CASSQRDSLYGYTF
>TRBV10-2|13|TRBJ2-5|once|NA
TGCGCCAGCAGTGAGTCGGGGGACGAGACCCAGTACTTC
CASSESGDETQYF
>TRBV7-9|16|TRBJ2-7|NA|NA
TGTGCCAGCAGAGGACCCGGTTTACCCGGCTCCTACGAGCAGTACTTC
CASRGPGLPGSYEQYF
>TRBV4-3|15|TRBJ1-2|few|NA
TGCGCCAGCAGCGAAGTACCCGGGCCAAGCTATGGCTACACCTTC
CASSEVPGPSYGYTF
>TRBV7-9|16|TRBJ2-1|NA|NA
TGTGCCAGCAGCAACCCCTTAGGGGCAGCATACAATGAGCAGTTCTTC
CASSNPLGAAYNEQFF
>TRBV7-9|14|TRBJ1-5|few|NA
TGTGCCAGCAGCCGGGACGGTAGCAATCAGCCCCAGCATTTT
CASSRDGSNQPQHF
>TRBV5-1|14|TRBJ2-1|NA|TRBD1
TGCGCCAGCAGCTTCGGACAGGGTGAAAATGAGCAGTTCTTC
CASSFGQGENEQFF
>TRBV5-1|15|TRBJ2-2|few|NA
TGCGCCAGCAGCTTGACGGCAGGCGATACCGGGGAGCTGTTTTTT
CASSLTAGDTGELFF
>TRBV7-9|17|TRBJ1-4|NA|NA
TGTGCCAGCAGCCCCAAAGTTGGTCCATACAACGATGAAAAACTGTTTTTT
CASSPKVGPYNDEKLFF
>TRBV12-3/TRBV12-4|16|TRBJ2-3|NA|NA
TGTGCCAGCAGTCCTCTCAGGTCCACGAACACAGATACGCAGTATTTT
CASSPLRSTNTDTQYF
>TRBV9|15|TRBJ2-2|few|TRBD2
TGTGCCAGCAGCCCCATAGCGGGAGCGGTCGGGGAGCTGTTTTTT
CASSPIAGAVGELFF
>TRBV29-1|13|TRBJ2-1|few|NA
TGCAGCGTTGAAGGGTCAATTTACAATGAGCAGTTCTTC
CSVEGSIYNEQFF
>TRBV6-8|17|TRBJ2-1|many|TRBD2
TGTGCCAGCAGTCCACGGACTAGCGGGGGCCGTTACAATGAGCAGTTCTTC
CASSPRTSGGRYNEQFF
>TRBV15|17|TRBJ2-2|few|TRBD1
TGTGCCACCAGCAGAGACTGGACAGGGAGAAACACCGGGGAGCTGTTTTTT
CATSRDWTGRNTGELFF
>TRBV4-1|15|TRBJ1-4|few|NA
TGCGCCAGCAGCCAAGGGGCCAAACCTCTTGAAAAACTGTTTTTT
CASSQGAKPLEKLFF
>TRBV29-1|14|TRBJ2-1|NA|TRBD2
TGCAGCGGGGAAGGACTAGCGGGGGGGACTGAGCAGTTCTTC
CSGEGLAGGTEQFF
>TRBV7-3|18|TRBJ2-7|few|TRBD2
TGTGCCAGCAGCTTAAAGACCCTGGAGCGGGGGGCTTCCTACGAGCAGTACTTC
CASSLKTLERGASYEQYF
>TRBV15|17|TRBJ2-7|NA|TRBD2
TGTGCCACCAGCACTCCTCAACTAGCGGAGACCTCCTACGAGCAGCACTTC
CATSTPQLAETSYEQHF
>TRBV4-3|15|TRBJ2-7|few|NA
TGCGCCAGCAGCCGCTCTTCGGAAGGTTTCTACGAGCAGTACTTC
CASSRSSEGFYEQYF
>TRBV28|13|TRBJ2-1|many|NA
TGTGCCAGCAGTTTTGGGGGGCTCAATGAGCAGTTCTTC
CASSFGGLNEQFF
>TRBV27|14|TRBJ2-2|NA|NA
TGTGCCAGCAGTTTTGGGGCTGGCACCGGGGAGCTGTTTTTT
CASSFGAGTGELFF
>TRBV19|15|TRBJ2-3|NA|NA
TGTGCCAGTAGTGCGGGGACGGGTCACACAGATACGCAGTATTTT
CASSAGTGHTDTQYF
>TRBV7-9|15|TRBJ1-2|NA|TRBD1
TGTGCCAGCAGCTTAGCCCAGGGGGTGGTCTATGGCTACACCTTC
CASSLAQGVVYGYTF
>TRBV7-2|18|TRBJ1-1|NA|NA
TGTGCCAGCAGCTTAGGTGTTTACGGACCTCCAATGAACACTGAAGCTTTCTTT
CASSLGVYGPPMNTEAFF
>TRBV4-3|15|TRBJ1-2|NA|NA
TGCGCCAGCAGCCAAGATCCCGGGTACAACTATGGCTGCACCTTC
CASSQDPGYNYGCTF
>TRBV4-3|12|TRBJ1-2|few|NA
TGCGCCAGCAGCCAAGATAGGGCCGGCTACACCTTC
CASSQDRAGYTF
>TRBV7-9|11|TRBJ1-1|few|NA
TGTGCCAGCAGCCAAACAGGGGAAGCTTTCTTT
CASSQTGEAFF
>TRBV24-1|16|TRBJ2-5|few|NA
TGTGCCACCAGTGATTCCGCATCCAGCCCCAGAGAGACCCAGTACTTC
CATSDSASSPRETQYF
>TRBV20-1|17|TRBJ2-5|few|TRBD1
TGCAGTGCTAGACTGGCTTCCGGGACAGGTTACCAAGAGACCCAGTACTTC
CSARLASGTGYQETQYF
>TRBV19|15|TRBJ1-5|NA|TRBD1
TGTGCCAGTAGTACCTATCGACAGGGTGGCCAGCCCCAGCATTTT
CASSTYRQGGQPQHF
>TRBV7-8|11|TRBJ1-2|NA|TRBD1
TGTGCCAGCAGCACAACGGGACAGCAGCGCTTC
CASSTTGQQRF
>TRBV18|14|TRBJ1-1|once|NA
TGTGCCAGCTCACCTAACTCCCAGGCCGGGGAAGCTTTCTTT
CASSPNSQAGEAFF